This T cell receptor beta chain was sequenced for a study of blood T cells in healthy people across ages. Investigators took around 11 milliliters of peripheral blood from every donor. Per sample, at least 6 micrograms of total RNA were extracted. For the second PCR, which ran for roughly 7 to 11 cycles, a sample-barcoded 5' primer and a J-beta primer mix were used. Each CDR3 protein gets one entry after TCRdb re-called the 5' RACE reads with MiXCR. In the table there are roughly 800,000 distinct CDR3 sequences, 58% of which are singletons. Study results and limitations: Leaving the PBMCs unsorted stopped any conclusive comparison of naive versus antigen-experienced cells. Age advanced and TCR beta diversity per million T cells fell, roughly linearly.

Germline CDR1 and CDR2: LGHNA and YSLEER. The CDR3 totals 17 residues. In regard to this clonotype: Its target is not known.

This clonotype originated in a man aged 25-45 years in good health. This chain connects TRBV4-3 to TRBJ2-1, with 7 bases identical to TRBD2. The J call is uncertain, as TRBJ2-7 better fits the DNA end. The source material was blood. The CDR3 region is CASSQDAGVSGGYEQYF. The CDR3, as DNA: TGCGCCAGCAGCCAAGATGCGGGAGTAAGTGGCGGGTACGAGCAGTACTTC.